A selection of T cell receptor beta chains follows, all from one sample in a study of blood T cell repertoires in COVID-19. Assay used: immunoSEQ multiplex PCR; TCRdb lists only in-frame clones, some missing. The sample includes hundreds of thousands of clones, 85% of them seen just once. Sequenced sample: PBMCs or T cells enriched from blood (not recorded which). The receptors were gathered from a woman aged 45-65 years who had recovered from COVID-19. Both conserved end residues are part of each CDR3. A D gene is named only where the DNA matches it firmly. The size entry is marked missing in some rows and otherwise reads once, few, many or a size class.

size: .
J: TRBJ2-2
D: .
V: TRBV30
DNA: TGTGCCTGGACTCTTGGGCAGATTAATCCGAACACCGGGGAGCTGTTTTTT
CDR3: CAWTLGQINPNTGELFF

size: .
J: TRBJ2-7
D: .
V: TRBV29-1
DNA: TGCAGCGTGAACGACATTGACAAATCCTACGAGCAGTACTTC
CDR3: CSVNDIDKSYEQYF

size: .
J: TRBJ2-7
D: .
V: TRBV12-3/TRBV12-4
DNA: TGTGCCAGCAGTTCACTAGCATTGGACGAGCAGTACTTC
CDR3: CASSSLALDEQYF

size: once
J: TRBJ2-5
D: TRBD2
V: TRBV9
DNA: TGTGCCAGCAGCGCCCACGGGACTAGTCGAAGGGAGACCCAGTACTTC
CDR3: CASSAHGTSRRETQYF

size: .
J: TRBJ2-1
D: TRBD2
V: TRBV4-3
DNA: TGCGCCAGCAGCCGAAAAAGTAGCGGGAGTACCTACAATGAGCAGTTCTTC
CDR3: CASSRKSSGSTYNEQFF

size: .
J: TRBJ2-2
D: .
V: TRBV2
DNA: TGTGCCAGCCAACTGACGAACACCGGGGAGCTGTTTTTT
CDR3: CASQLTNTGELFF

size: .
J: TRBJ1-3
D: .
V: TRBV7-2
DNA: TGTGCCAGCAGCTTAGTGACAGACTCTGGAAACACCATATATTTT
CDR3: CASSLVTDSGNTIYF

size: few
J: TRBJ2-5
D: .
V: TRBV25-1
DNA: TGTGCCAGCAGTGCTTCGACAGTTAAAGAGACCCAGTACTTC
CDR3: CASSASTVKETQYF

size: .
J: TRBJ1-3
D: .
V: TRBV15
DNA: TGTGCCACCAGCAGAGCATCAGGAAACACCATATATTTT
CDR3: CATSRASGNTIYF

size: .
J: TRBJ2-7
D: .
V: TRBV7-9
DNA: TGTGCCAGCAGCTTCCCCTCCTCCTACGAGCAGTACTTC
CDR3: CASSFPSSYEQYF

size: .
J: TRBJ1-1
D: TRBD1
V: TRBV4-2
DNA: TGTGCCAGCAGCCAAGACGGGACAGGGGGCTGGTACACTGAAGCTTTCTTT
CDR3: CASSQDGTGGWYTEAFF

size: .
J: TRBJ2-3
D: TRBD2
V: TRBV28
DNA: TGTGCCAGCAGCCCCGCTAGCGGGGGGAGCACAGATACGCAGTATTTT
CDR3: CASSPASGGSTDTQYF

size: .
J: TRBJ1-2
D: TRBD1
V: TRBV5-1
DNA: TGCGCCAGCAGCTTGGACGGGACAGGGCGTCTTGGCTACACCTTC
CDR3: CASSLDGTGRLGYTF

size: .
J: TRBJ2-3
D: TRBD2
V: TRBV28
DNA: TGTGCCAGCACCTCATGGGGGGGAAGCACAGATACGCAGTATTTT
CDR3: CASTSWGGSTDTQYF

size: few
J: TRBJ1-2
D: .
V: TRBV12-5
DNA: TGTGCTAGTGGTTCGGCGGGCAACTATGGCTACACCTTC
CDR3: CASGSAGNYGYTF

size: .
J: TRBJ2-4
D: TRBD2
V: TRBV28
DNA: TGTGCCAGCAGGGGTATTGCTAGCGGGGACGTTCTAGCCAAAAACATTCAGTACTTC
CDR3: CASRGIASGDVLAKNIQYF

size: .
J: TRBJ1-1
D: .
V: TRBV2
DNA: TGTGCCAGCAATATAAACGGTTTGAACACTGAAGCTTTCTTT
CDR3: CASNINGLNTEAFF

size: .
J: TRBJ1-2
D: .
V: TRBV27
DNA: TGTGCCAGCAGCCCCAGAGGGTACGGCTATGGCTACACCTTC
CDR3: CASSPRGYGYGYTF

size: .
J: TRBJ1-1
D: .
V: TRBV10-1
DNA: TGCGCCAGCAGCCCGGGACAAAGAAACACTGAAGCTTTCTTT
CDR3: CASSPGQRNTEAFF

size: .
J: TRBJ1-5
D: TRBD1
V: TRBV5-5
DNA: TGTGCCAGCAGCCGCATCCCTGGACAGGGCAATCAGCCCCAGCATTTT
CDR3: CASSRIPGQGNQPQHF

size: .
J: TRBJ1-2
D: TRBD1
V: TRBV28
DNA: TGTGCCAGCAGGACGGGACAGGGGCGCGATGGCTACACCTTC
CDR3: CASRTGQGRDGYTF

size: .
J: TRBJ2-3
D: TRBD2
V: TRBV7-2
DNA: TGTGCCAGCAGCTCCGGGACTACCTACACAGATACGCAGTATTTT
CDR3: CASSSGTTYTDTQYF

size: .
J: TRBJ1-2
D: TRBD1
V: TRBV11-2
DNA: TGTGCCAGCAGCATATCGGGACAGAACTATGGCTACACCTTC
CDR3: CASSISGQNYGYTF

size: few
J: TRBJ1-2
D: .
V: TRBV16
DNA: TGTGCCAGCAGCCATACACAGGGAACCTATGGCTACACCTTC
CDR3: CASSHTQGTYGYTF

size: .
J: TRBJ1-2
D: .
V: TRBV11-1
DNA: TGTGCCAGCAGCTTATCGGGGGGTAGCTATGGCTACACCTTC
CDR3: CASSLSGGSYGYTF

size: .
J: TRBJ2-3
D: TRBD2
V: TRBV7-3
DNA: TGTGCCAGCAGCTTTCTGGGGGAGGGTACAGATACGCAGTATTTT
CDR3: CASSFLGEGTDTQYF

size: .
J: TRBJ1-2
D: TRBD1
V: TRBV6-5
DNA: TGTGCCAGCAGTCCACAGGGGGACTATGGCTACACCTTC
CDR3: CASSPQGDYGYTF

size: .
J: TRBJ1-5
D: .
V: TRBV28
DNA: TGTGCCAGCAGCCTACGCAGCAATCAGCCCCAGCATTTT
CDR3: CASSLRSNQPQHF

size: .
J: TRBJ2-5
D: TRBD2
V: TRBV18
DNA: TGTGCCAGCTCTCCTCAAAGAGCGGGGGAAGAGACCCAGTACTTC
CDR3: CASSPQRAGEETQYF

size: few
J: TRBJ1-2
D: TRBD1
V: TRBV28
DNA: TGTGCCAGCAGTACCTTAGGGGGCAGGGCTAACTATGGCTACACCTTC
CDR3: CASSTLGGRANYGYTF

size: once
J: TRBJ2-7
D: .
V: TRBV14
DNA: TGTGCCAGCAGCCAAGATGCAACAGCGGCCTACGAGCAGTACTTC
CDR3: CASSQDATAAYEQYF

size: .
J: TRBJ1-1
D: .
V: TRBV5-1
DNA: TGCGCCAGCAGCTTGGTCCTGGGGGCCACTGAAGCTTTCTTT
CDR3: CASSLVLGATEAFF

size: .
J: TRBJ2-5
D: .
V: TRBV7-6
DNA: TGTGCCAGCAGCCCCCTCCCAGACCAAGAGACCCAGTACTTC
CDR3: CASSPLPDQETQYF

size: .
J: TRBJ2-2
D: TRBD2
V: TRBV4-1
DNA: TGCGCCAGCAGCCGTAGCGGGACCAACACCGGGGAGCTGTTTTTT
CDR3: CASSRSGTNTGELFF

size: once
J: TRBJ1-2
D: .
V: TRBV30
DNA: TGTGCCTGGAGTGTATCGGTCAACTATGGCTACACCTTC
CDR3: CAWSVSVNYGYTF

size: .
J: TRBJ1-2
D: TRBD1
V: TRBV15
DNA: TGTGCCACCAGCAGAGGGGGGACAGGGAGCTATGGCTACACCTTC
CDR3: CATSRGGTGSYGYTF

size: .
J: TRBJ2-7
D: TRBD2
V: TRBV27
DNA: TGTGCCAGCAGCCCGCCCTGGGCGGGAGGTATCTACGAGCAGTACTTC
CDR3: CASSPPWAGGIYEQYF

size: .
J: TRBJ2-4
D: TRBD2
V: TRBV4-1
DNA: TGCGCCAGCAGTGCCGGGACTAAAATAAACATTCAGTACTTC
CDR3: CASSAGTKINIQYF

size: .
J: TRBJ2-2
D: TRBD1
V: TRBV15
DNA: TGTGCCACCAGCAGAGACCAGGGGGCCGGGGAGCTGTTTTTT
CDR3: CATSRDQGAGELFF

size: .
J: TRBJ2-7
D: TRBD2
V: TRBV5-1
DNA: TGCGCCAGCTCTCGGGGGAGCGGGGTGAACACGGGGGAGCAGTACTTC
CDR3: CASSRGSGVNTGEQYF

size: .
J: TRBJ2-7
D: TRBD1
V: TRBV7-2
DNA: TGTGCCAGCAGCACCCGGGACAGGGGCATCGAGCAGTACTTC
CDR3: CASSTRDRGIEQYF

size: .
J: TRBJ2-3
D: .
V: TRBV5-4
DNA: TGTGCCAGCAGCTTGGAGAGTCTCGCAGATACGCAGTATTTT
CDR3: CASSLESLADTQYF

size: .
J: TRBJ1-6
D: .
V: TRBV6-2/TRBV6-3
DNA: TGTGCCAGCAGTTCCTACAGGGTGGATTCACCCCTCCACTTT
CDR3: CASSSYRVDSPLHF